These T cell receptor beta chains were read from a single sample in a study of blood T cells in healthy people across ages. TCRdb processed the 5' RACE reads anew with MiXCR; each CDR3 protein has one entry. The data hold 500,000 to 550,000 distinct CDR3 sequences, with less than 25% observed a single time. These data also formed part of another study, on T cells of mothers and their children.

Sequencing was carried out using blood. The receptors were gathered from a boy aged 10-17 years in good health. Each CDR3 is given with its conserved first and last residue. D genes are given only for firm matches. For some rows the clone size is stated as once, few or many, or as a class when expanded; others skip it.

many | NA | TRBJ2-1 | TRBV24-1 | CATSGLVGEQFF | TGTGCCACCAGTGGACTGGTTGGTGAGCAGTTCTTC
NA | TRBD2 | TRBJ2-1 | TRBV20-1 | CSAVAGVIYNEQFF | TGCAGTGCTGTAGCGGGAGTCATCTACAATGAGCAGTTCTTC
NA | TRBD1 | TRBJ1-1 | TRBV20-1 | CSAESLQGIEAFF | TGCAGTGCTGAATCTTTACAGGGGATTGAAGCTTTCTTT
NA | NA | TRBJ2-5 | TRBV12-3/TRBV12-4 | CASSLQGFQETQYF | TGTGCCAGCAGTTTACAGGGATTTCAAGAGACCCAGTACTTC
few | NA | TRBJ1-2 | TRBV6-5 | CASRLAGRDYGYTF | TGTGCCAGCAGATTGGCGGGGCGCGACTATGGCTACACCTTC
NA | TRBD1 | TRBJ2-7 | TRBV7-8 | CATSLPRDRVSYEQYF | TGTGCCACCAGCTTACCCCGGGACAGGGTTTCGTACGAGCAGTACTTC
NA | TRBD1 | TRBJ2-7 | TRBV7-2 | CASSIGQAPAYEQYF | TGTGCCAGCAGCATCGGACAGGCTCCCGCCTACGAGCAGTACTTC
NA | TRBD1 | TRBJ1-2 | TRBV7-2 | CASSLYRGLDYGYTF | TGTGCCAGCAGCTTATACAGGGGGCTTGACTATGGCTACACCTTC
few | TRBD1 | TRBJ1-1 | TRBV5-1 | CASSQGGPGGFSNTEAFF | TGCGCCAGCAGCCAAGGGGGGCCAGGGGGTTTCTCGAACACTGAAGCTTTCTTT
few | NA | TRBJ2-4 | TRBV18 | CASSPAGIKYIQYF | TGTGCCAGCTCACCGGCAGGGATCAAATACATTCAGTACTTC
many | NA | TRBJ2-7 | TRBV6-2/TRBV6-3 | CASSPPGQIYEQYF | TGTGCCAGCAGTCCACCGGGACAAATCTACGAGCAGTACTTC
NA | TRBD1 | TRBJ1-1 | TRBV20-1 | CSALDRVNTEAFF | TGCAGTGCACTGGACAGGGTGAACACTGAAGCTTTCTTT
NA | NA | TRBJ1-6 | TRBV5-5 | CASSLDGLTGYNSPLHF | TGTGCCAGCAGCTTGGATGGGCTTACGGGTTATAATTCACCCCTCCACTTT
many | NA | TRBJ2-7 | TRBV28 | CASSLYPGSYEQYF | TGTGCCAGCAGTTTATACCCGGGATCCTACGAGCAGTACTTC
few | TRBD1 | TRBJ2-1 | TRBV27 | CASSTGGFNEQFF | TGTGCCAGCTCCACAGGGGGCTTCAATGAGCAGTTCTTC
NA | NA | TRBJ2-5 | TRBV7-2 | CASSARGNSGETQYF | TGTGCCAGCAGCGCAAGGGGGAATTCGGGGGAGACCCAGTACTTC
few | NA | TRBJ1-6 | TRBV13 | CASSLEPGNSPLHF | TGTGCCAGCAGCTTAGAGCCAGGGAATTCACCCCTCCACTTT
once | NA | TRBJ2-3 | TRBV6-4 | CASSRSVGVTDTQYF | TGTGCCAGCAGTCGGAGCGTAGGGGTCACAGACACGCAGTATTTT
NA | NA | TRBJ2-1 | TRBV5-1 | CASSSGMLDNEQFF | TGCGCCAGCAGCTCCGGGATGCTCGACAATGAGCAGTTCTTC
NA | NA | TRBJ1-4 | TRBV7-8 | CASSLLFATNEKLFF | TGTGCCAGCAGCCTCCTTTTTGCAACTAATGAAAAACTGTTTTTT
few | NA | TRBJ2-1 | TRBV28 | CASRDSFYNEQFF | TGTGCCAGCAGAGACAGCTTTTACAATGAGCAGTTCTTC
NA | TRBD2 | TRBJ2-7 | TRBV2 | CASSAWEGRGYEQYF | TGTGCCAGCAGTGCTTGGGAGGGTAGAGGCTACGAGCAGTACTTC
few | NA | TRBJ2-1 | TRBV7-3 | CASSLGTRYANEQFF | TGTGCCAGCAGCTTAGGTACACGGTACGCCAATGAGCAGTTCTTC
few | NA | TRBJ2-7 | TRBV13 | CASSLGQGRYEQYF | TGTGCCAGCAGCTTAGGACAGGGGAGGTACGAGCAGTACTTC
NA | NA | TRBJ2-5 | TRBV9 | CASSVALEVQTQYF | TGTGCCAGCAGCGTAGCCCTGGAGGTTCAGACCCAGTACTTC
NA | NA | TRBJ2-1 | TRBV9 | CASSVREGEQFF | TGTGCCAGCAGCGTCAGGGAAGGTGAGCAGTTCTTC
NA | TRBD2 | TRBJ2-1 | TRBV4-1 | CAGRGGGSGLNEQFF | TGCGCCGGCAGAGGTGGCGGGAGCGGTCTCAATGAGCAGTTCTTC
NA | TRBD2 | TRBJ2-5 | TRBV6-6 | CASSYGGRGQETQYF | TGTGCCAGCAGTTATGGGGGGAGGGGTCAAGAGACCCAGTACTTC
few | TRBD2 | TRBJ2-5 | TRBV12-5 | CASGPGLAGPGETQYF | TGTGCTAGTGGTCCGGGACTAGCGGGACCCGGAGAGACCCAGTACTTC
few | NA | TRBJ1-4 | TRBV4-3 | CASSRNRAQNEKLFF | TGCGCCAGCAGCCGGAACAGAGCCCAAAATGAAAAACTGTTTTTT
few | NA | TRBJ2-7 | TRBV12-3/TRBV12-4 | CASSLGDGNAKYEQYF | TGTGCCAGCAGTTTGGGCGACGGGAACGCCAAGTACGAGCAGTACTTC
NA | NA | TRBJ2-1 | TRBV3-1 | CASSGPGNPNEQFF | TGTGCCAGCAGCGGCCCCGGGAACCCCAATGAGCAGTTCTTC
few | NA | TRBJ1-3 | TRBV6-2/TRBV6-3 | CASSYMGSGNTIYF | TGTGCCAGCAGTTATATGGGTTCCGGAAACACCATATATTTT
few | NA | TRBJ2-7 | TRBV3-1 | CASSQAPGRSSYEQYF | TGTGCCAGCAGCCAAGCACCGGGACGAAGCTCCTACGAGCAGTACTTC
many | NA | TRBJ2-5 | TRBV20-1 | CSARPSPVHQETQYF | TGCAGTGCTAGGCCCTCCCCTGTACACCAAGAGACCCAGTACTTC
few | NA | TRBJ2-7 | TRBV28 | CASSVGIEGSYEQYF | TGTGCCAGCAGTGTAGGGATTGAAGGCTCCTACGAGCAGTACTTC
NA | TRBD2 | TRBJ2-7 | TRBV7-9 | CASSFLADSGEQYF | TGTGCCAGCAGCTTCCTAGCGGACTCGGGGGAGCAGTACTTC
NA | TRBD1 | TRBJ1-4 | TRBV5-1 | CASKAPGQVSEKLFF | TGCGCCAGCAAGGCACCGGGACAGGTCTCTGAAAAACTGTTTTTT
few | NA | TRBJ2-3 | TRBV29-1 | CSAQFGAGGDTQYF | TGCAGCGCTCAGTTTGGGGCAGGGGGGGATACGCAGTATTTT
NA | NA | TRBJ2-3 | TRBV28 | CATYPRGRSTDTQYF | TGTGCCACCTATCCCAGGGGCCGAAGCACAGATACGCAGTATTTT
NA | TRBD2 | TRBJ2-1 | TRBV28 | CTSSPAGPYNEQFF | TGTACCAGCAGTCCAGCGGGACCCTACAATGAGCAGTTCTTC
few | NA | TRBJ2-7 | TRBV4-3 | CASSAGGGLVSNEQYF | TGCGCCAGCAGCGCTGGCGGTGGATTGGTCTCTAACGAGCAGTACTTC
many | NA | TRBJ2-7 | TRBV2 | CASRDARDSYEQYF | TGTGCCAGCAGGGACGCGAGGGACTCCTACGAGCAGTACTTC
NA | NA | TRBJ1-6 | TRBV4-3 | CASSQLYRDGGTSPLHF | TGCGCCAGCAGCCAGCTATACCGGGACGGGGGGACTTCACCCCTCCACTTT
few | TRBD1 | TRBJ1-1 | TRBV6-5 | CASSQGQSRGAFF | TGTGCCAGCAGCCAGGGACAGTCCCGAGGAGCTTTCTTT
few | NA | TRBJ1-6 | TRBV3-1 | CASSLGNYNSPLHF | TGTGCCAGCAGCCTGGGCAACTATAATTCACCCCTCCACTTT
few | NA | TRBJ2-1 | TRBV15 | CATSIERHNEQFF | TGTGCCACCAGCATTGAGCGCCACAATGAGCAGTTCTTC
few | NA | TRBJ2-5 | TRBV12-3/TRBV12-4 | CASSQTETQETQYF | TGTGCCAGCAGCCAGACAGAGACCCAAGAGACCCAGTACTTC
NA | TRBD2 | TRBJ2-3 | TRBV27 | CASREQPGLNVADTQYF | TGTGCCAGCAGAGAACAACCGGGACTAAATGTCGCAGATACGCAGTATTTT
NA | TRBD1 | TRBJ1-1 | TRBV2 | CARQGARNTEAFF | TGTGCCAGACAGGGGGCGCGGAACACTGAAGCTTTCTTT
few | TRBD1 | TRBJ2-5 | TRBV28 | CASSFGTGGQRGYF | TGTGCCAGCAGTTTTGGGACAGGGGGGCAAAGAGGGTACTTC
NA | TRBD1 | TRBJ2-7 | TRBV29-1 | CSVVSGTVYEQYF | TGCAGCGTTGTTTCCGGGACAGTCTACGAGCAGTACTTC
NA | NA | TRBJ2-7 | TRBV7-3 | CASGFGGYEQYF | TGTGCCAGCGGATTCGGAGGTTACGAGCAGTACTTC
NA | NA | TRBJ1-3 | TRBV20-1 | CSAHLRGSGNTIYF | TGCAGTGCCCACCTGAGGGGGTCTGGAAACACCATATATTTT
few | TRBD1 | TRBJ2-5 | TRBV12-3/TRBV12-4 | CASNQQGAVVETQYF | TGTGCCAGCAACCAACAGGGGGCAGTCGTGGAGACCCAGTACTTC
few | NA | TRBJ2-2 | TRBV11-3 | CASSLDQAGDGGELFF | TGTGCCAGCAGCTTAGATCAAGCAGGGGACGGCGGGGAGCTGTTTTTT
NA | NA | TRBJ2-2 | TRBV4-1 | CASSHPRGEAGELFF | TGCGCCAGCAGCCACCCCAGGGGTGAGGCCGGGGAGCTGTTTTTT
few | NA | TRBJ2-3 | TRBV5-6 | CASSRLGTDTQYF | TGTGCCAGCAGCCGACTAGGCACAGATACGCAGTATTTT
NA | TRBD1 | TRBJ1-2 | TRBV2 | CASSEALRGGKDGYTF | TGTGCCAGCAGTGAAGCGCTTCGAGGGGGCAAGGATGGCTACACCTTC